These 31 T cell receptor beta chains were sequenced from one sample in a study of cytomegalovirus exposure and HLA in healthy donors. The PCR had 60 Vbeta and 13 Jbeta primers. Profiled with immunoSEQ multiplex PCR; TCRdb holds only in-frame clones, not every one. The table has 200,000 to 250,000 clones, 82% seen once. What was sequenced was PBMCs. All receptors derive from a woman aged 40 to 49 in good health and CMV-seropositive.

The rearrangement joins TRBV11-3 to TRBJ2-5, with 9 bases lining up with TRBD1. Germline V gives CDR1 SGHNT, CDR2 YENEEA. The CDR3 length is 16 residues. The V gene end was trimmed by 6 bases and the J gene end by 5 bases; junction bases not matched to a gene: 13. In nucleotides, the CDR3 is TGTGCCAGCAGTTCGGACAGGGGTTTAGGACCGGAGACCCAGTACTTC. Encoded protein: CASSSDRGLGPETQYF.

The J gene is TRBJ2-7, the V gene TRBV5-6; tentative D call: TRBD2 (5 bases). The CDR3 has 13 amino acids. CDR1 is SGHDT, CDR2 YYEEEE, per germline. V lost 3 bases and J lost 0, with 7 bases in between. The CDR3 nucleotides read TGTGCCAGCAGCTCGGGGTCCTCCTACGAGCAGTACTTC. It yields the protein CASSSGSSYEQYF.

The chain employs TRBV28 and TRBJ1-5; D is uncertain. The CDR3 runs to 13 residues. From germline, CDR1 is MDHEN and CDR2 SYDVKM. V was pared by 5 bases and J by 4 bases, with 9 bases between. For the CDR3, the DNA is TGTGCCAGCAGTCGACATTTTAATCAGCCCCAGCATTTT. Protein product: CASSRHFNQPQHF.

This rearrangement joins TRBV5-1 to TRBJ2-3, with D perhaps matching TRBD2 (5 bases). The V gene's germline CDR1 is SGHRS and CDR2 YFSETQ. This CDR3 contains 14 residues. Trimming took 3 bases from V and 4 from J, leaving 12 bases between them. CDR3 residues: CASSSDQAADTQYF. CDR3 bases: TGCGCCAGCAGCTCCGACCAAGCGGCAGATACGCAGTATTTT. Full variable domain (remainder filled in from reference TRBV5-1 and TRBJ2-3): KAGVTQTPRYLIKTRGQQVTLSCSPISGHRSVSWYQQTPGQGLQFLFEYFSETQRNKGNFPGRFSGRQFSNSRSEMNVSTLELGDSALYLCASSSDQAADTQYFGPGTRLTVL.

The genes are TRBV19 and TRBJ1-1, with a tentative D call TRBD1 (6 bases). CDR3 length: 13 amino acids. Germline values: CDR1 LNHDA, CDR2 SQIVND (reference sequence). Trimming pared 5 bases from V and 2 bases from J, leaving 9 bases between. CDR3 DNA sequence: TGTGCCAGTAGTGGGGACATTAACACTGAAGCTTTCTTT. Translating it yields CASSGDINTEAFF.

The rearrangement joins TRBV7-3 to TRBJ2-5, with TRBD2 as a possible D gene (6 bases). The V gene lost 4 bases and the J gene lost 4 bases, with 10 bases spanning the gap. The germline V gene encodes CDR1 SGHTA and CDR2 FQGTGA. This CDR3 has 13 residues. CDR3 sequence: CASSSFGGETQYF. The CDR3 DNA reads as TGTGCCAGCAGCTCATTCGGGGGAGAGACCCAGTACTTC. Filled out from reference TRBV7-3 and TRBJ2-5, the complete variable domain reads GAGVSQTPSNKVTEKGKYVELRCDPISGHTALYWYRQSLGQGPEFLIYFQGTGAADDSGLPNDRFFAVRPEGSVSTLKIQRTERGDSAVYLCASSSFGGETQYFGPGTRLLVL.

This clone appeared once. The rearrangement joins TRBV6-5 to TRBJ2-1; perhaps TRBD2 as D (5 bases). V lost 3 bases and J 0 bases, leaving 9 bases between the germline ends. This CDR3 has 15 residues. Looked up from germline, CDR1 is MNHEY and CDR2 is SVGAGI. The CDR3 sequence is CASSYSASSYNEQFF. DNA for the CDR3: TGTGCCAGCAGTTATAGCGCGAGCTCCTACAATGAGCAGTTCTTC.

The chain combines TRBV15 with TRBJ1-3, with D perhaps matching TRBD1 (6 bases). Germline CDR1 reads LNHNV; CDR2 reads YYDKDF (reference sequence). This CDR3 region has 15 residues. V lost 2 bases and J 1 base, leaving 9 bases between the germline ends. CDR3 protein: CATSRTGFSGNTIYF. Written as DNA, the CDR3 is TGTGCCACCAGCAGAACAGGGTTTTCTGGAAACACCATATATTTT.

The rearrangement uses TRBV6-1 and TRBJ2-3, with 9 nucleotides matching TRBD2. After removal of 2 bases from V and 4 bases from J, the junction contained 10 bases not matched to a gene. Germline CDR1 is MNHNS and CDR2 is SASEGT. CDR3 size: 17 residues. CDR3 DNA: TGTGCCAGCAGTGAATGGCTTAGCGGGGGAGGAGCAGATACGCAGTATTTT. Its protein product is CASSEWLSGGGADTQYF.

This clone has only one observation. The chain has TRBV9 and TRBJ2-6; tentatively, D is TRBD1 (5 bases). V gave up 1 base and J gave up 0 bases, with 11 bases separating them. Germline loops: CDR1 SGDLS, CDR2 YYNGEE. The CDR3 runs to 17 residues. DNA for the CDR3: TGTGCCAGCAGCGTATTCAGGGCGCGCTCTGGGGCCAACGTCCTGACTTTC. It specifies CASSVFRARSGANVLTF.

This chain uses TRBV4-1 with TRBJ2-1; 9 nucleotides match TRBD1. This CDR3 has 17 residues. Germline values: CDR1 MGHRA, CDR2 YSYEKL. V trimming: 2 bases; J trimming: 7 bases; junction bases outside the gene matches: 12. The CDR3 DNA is TGCGCCAGCAGCCAAACGATCCCGGGACAGGGAATAAATGAGCAGTTCTTC. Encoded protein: CASSQTIPGQGINEQFF.

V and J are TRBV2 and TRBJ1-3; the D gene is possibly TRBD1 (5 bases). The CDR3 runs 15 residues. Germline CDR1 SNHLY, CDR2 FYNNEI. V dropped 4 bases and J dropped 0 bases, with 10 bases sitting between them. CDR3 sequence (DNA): TGTGCCAGCAGTGCAGGACACTCCTCTGGAAACACCATATATTTT. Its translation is CASSAGHSSGNTIYF.

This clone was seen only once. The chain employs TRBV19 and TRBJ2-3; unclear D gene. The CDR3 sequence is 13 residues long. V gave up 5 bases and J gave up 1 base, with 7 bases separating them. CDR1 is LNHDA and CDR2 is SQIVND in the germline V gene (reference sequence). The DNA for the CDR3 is TGTGCCAGTAGTGCGACTGGCACAGATACGCAGTATTTT. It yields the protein CASSATGTDTQYF.

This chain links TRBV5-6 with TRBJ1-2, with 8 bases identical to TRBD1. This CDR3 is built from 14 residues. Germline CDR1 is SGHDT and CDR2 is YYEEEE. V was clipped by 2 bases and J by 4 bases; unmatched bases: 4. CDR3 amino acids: CASSFGTGPYGYTF. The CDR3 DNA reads TGTGCCAGCAGCTTTGGGACAGGACCCTATGGCTACACCTTC.

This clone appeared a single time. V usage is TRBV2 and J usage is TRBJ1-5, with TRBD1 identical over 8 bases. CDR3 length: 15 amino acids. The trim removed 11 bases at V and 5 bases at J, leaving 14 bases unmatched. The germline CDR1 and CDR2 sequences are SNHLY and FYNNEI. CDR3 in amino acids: CAVASRTGSDQPQHF. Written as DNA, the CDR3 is TGTGCCGTAGCATCCCGGACAGGGTCGGATCAGCCCCAGCATTTT.

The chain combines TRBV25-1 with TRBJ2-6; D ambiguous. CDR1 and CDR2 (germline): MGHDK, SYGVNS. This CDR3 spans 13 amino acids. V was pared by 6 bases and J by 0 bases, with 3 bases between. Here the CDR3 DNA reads TGTGCCAGCAGCAGCTCTGGGGCCAACGTCCTGACTTTC. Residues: CASSSSGANVLTF. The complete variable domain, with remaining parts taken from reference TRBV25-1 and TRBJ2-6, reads EADIYQTPRYLVIGTGKKITLECSQTMGHDKMYWYQQDPGMELHLIHYSYGVNSTEKGDLSSESTVSRIRTEHFPLTLESARPSHTSQYLCASSSSGANVLTFGAGSRLTVL.

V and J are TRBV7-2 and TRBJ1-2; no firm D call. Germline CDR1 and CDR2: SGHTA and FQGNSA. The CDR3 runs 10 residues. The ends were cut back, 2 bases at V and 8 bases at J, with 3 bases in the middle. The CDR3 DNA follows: TGTGCCAGCAGCTTAAGCGGCTACACCTTC. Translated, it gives CASSLSGYTF. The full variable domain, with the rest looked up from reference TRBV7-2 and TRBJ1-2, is GAGVSQSPSNKVTEKGKDVELRCDPISGHTALYWYRQSLGQGLEFLIYFQGNSAPDKSGLPSDRFSAERTGGSVSTLTIQRTQQEDSAVYLCASSLSGYTFGSGTRLTVV.

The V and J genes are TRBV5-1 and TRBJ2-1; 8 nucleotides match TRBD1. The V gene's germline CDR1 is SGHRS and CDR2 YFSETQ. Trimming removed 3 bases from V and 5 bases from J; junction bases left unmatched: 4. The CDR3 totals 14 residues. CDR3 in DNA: TGCGCCAGCAGCTCGACGACAGGGGACAATGAGCAGTTCTTC. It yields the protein CASSSTTGDNEQFF.

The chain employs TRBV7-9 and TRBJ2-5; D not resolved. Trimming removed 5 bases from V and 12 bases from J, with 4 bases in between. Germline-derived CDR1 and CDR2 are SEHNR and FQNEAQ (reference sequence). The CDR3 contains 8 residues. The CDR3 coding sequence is TGTGCCAGCAGCCGGGAGTACTTC. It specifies CASSREYF.

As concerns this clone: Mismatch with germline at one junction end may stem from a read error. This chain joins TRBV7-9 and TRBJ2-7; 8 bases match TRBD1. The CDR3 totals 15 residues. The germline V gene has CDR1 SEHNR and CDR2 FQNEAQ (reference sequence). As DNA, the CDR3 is TGTTCCAGCAGCTTAGTGAGGACAGGGTCTTATGGGCAGTACTTC. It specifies CSSSLVRTGSYGQYF.

The CDR3 region has the DNA TGTGCCAGCAGCTCCCAGGGACTAGCGGGGGGAAATGAGCAGTTCTTC. As protein: CASSSQGLAGGNEQFF. The chain has TRBV7-9 and TRBJ2-1, with TRBD2 identical over 15 bases. J gave up 7 bases and V 4 bases, and 5 bases lay outside the gene matches. Germline CDR1 and CDR2: SEHNR and FQNEAQ (reference sequence). The CDR3 contains 16 residues. The variable domain in full, with the rest retrieved from reference TRBV7-9 and TRBJ2-1, is DTGVSQNPRHKITKRGQNVTFRCDPISEHNRLYWYRQTLGQGPEFLTYFQNEAQLEKSRLLSDRFSAERPKGSFSTLEIQRTEQGDSAMYLCASSSQGLAGGNEQFFGPGTRLTVL.

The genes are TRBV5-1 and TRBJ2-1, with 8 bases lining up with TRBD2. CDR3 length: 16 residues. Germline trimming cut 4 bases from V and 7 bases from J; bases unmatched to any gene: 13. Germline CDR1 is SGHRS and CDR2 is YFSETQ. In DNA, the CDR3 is TGCGCCAGCAGCCTCGTCACTAGCGGCCCAGGGAATGAGCAGTTCTTC. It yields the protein CASSLVTSGPGNEQFF. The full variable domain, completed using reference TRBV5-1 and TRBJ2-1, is KAGVTQTPRYLIKTRGQQVTLSCSPISGHRSVSWYQQTPGQGLQFLFEYFSETQRNKGNFPGRFSGRQFSNSRSEMNVSTLELGDSALYLCASSLVTSGPGNEQFFGPGTRLTVL.

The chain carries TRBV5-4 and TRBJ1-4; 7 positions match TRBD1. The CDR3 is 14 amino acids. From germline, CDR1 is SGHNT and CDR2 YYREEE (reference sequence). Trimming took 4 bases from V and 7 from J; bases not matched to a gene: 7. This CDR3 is CASSPPGQTEKLFF. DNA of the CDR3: TGTGCCAGCAGCCCGCCGGGACAGACTGAAAAACTGTTTTTT.

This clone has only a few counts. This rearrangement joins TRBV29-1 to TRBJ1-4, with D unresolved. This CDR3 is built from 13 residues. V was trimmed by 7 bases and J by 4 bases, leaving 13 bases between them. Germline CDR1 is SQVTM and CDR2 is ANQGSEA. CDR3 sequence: CSASPGDNEKLFF. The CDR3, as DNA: TGCAGCGCCTCCCCCGGGGATAATGAAAAACTGTTTTTT.

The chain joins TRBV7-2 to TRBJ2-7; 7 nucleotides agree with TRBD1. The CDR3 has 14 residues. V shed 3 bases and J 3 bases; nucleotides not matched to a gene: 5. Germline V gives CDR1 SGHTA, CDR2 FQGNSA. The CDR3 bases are TGTGCCAGCAGCTTCAGACAGGGTGGCTACGAGCAGTACTTC. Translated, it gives CASSFRQGGYEQYF. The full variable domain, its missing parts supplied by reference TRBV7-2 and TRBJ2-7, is GAGVSQSPSNKVTEKGKDVELRCDPISGHTALYWYRQSLGQGLEFLIYFQGNSAPDKSGLPSDRFSAERTGGSVSTLTIQRTQQEDSAVYLCASSFRQGGYEQYFGPGTRLTVT.

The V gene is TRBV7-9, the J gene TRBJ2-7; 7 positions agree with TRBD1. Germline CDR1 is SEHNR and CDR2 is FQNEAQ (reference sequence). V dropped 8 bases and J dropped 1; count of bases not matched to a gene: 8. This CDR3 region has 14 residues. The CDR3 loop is CASAGTVTSYEQYF. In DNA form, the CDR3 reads TGTGCCAGCGCTGGGACAGTTACGTCCTACGAGCAGTACTTC.

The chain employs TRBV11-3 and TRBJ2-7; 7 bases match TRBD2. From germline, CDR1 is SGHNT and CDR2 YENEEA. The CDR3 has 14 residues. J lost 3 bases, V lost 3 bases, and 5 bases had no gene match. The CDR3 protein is CASSFSGMGYEQYF. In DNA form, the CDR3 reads TGTGCCAGCAGCTTCAGCGGGATGGGCTACGAGCAGTACTTC.

CDR3 region: CASSQVMDINYGYTF. The CDR3 region has the DNA TGCGCCAGCAGCCAAGTGATGGACATTAACTATGGCTACACCTTC. V is TRBV4-1 and J is TRBJ1-2, with D maybe TRBD1 (5 bases). CDR3 length equals 15 residues. The germline V gene encodes CDR1 MGHRA and CDR2 YSYEKL. V was pared by 1 base and J by 1 base, with 10 bases between.

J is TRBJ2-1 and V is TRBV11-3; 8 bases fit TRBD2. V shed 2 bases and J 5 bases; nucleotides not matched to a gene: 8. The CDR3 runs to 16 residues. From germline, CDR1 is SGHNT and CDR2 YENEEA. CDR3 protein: CASSLRPAGDHNEQFF. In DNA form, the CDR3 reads TGTGCCAGCAGCTTAAGGCCAGCGGGGGACCACAATGAGCAGTTCTTC.

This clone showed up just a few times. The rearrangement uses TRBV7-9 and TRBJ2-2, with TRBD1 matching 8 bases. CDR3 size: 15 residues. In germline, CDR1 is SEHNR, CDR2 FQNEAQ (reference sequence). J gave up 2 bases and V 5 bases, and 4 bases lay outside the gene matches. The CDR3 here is CASSPGGINTGELFF. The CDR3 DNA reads TGTGCCAGCAGCCCAGGGGGCATAAACACCGGGGAGCTGTTTTTT.

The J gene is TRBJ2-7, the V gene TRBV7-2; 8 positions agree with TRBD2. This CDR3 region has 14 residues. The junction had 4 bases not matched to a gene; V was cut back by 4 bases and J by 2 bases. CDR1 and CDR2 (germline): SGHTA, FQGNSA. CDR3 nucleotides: TGTGCCAGCAGCTCCGTAGCGGGGACCTACGAGCAGTACTTC. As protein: CASSSVAGTYEQYF.